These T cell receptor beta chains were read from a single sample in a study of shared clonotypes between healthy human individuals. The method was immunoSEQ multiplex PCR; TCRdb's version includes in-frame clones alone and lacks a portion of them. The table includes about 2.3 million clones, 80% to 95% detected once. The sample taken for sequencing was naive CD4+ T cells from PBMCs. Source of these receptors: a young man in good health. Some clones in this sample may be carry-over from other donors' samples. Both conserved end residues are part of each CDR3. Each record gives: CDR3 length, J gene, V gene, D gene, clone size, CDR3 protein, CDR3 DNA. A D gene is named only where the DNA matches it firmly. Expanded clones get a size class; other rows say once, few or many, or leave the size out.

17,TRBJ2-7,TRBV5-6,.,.,CASSLRVVRADGTEQYF,TGTGCCAGCAGCTTGCGGGTAGTACGGGCGGACGGGACCGAGCAGTACTTC
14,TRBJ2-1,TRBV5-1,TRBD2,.,CASSFGTRENEQFF,TGCGCCAGCAGCTTTGGGACTAGGGAGAATGAGCAGTTCTTC
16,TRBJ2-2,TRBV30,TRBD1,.,CAWSVLGDRDPGELFF,TGTGCCTGGAGTGTTCTAGGGGACAGGGATCCCGGGGAGCTGTTTTTT
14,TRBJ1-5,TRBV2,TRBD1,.,CASSVGQGGQPQHF,TGTGCCAGCAGTGTGGGACAGGGAGGTCAGCCCCAGCATTTT
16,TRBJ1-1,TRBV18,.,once,CASSPGVRALNTEAFF,TGTGCCAGCTCACCCGGGGTAAGGGCCTTGAACACTGAAGCTTTCTTT
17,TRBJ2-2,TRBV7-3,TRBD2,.,CASSLLSSGMGAGELFF,TGTGCCAGCAGCTTATTGAGTAGCGGGATGGGCGCCGGGGAGCTGTTTTTT
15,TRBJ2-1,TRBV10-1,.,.,CASSDPRTDYNEQFF,TGCGCCAGCAGTGACCCCCGGACGGATTACAATGAGCAGTTCTTC
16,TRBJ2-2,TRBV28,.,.,CASTEGRGTNTGELFF,TGTGCCAGCACCGAAGGACGGGGGACAAACACCGGGGAGCTGTTTTTT
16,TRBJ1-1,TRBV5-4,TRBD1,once,CASSSVTGGRRTEAFF,TGTGCCAGCAGCTCCGTAACAGGGGGCCGACGGACTGAAGCTTTCTTT
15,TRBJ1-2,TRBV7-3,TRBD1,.,CASSFLPTGVGGYTF,TGTGCCAGCAGCTTCCTCCCCACAGGGGTTGGAGGCTACACCTTC
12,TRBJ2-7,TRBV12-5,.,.,CASSGATYEQYF,TGTGCTAGTTCGGGGGCAACCTACGAGCAGTACTTC
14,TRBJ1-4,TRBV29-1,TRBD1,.,CSAAQTGGREKLFF,TGCAGCGCAGCGCAGACAGGGGGCCGTGAAAAACTGTTTTTT
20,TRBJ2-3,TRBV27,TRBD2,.,CASSTLPQRAGARGGDTQYF,TGTGCCAGCAGCACCCTCCCCCAAAGAGCGGGAGCCCGGGGGGGAGATACGCAGTATTTT
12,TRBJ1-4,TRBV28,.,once,CASSPLGEKLFF,TGTGCCAGCAGTCCTTTAGGAGAAAAACTGTTTTTT
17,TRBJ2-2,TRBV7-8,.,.,CASSLDLVEANTGELFF,TGTGCCAGCAGCTTAGATTTGGTCGAGGCGAACACCGGGGAGCTGTTTTTT
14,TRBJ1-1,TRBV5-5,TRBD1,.,CASSLRTGVLMAFF,TGTGCCAGCAGCCTTCGGACAGGGGTTCTTATGGCTTTCTTT
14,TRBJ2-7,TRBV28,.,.,CASSLWVRSYEQYF,TGTGCCAGCAGTTTATGGGTTAGAAGCTACGAGCAGTACTTC
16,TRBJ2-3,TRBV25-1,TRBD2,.,CASSELAGGFTDTQYF,TGTGCCAGCAGTGAACTGGCGGGAGGGTTTACAGATACGCAGTATTTT
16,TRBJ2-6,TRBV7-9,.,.,CASNNYESSGANVLTF,TGTGCCAGCAACAATTACGAGAGCTCTGGGGCCAACGTCCTGACTTTC
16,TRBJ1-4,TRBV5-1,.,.,CASSLGQLPTNEKLFF,TGCGCCAGCAGCTTGGGGCAGCTGCCAACTAATGAAAAACTGTTTTTT
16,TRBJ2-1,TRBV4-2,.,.,CASSQDRGSSYNEQFF,TGTGCCAGCAGCCAAGATCGGGGGAGTTCCTACAATGAGCAGTTCTTC
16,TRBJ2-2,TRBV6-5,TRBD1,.,CASSYTGGRLTGELFF,TGTGCCAGCAGTTACACAGGGGGCCGATTAACCGGGGAGCTGTTTTTT
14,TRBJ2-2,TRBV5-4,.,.,CASSLGGGTGELFF,TGTGCCAGCAGCTTGGGAGGAGGGACCGGGGAGCTGTTTTTT
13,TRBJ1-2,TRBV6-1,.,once,CATRPSSNYGYTF,TGTGCCACCCGTCCCAGTTCTAACTATGGCTACACCTTC
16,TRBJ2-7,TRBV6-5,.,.,CASSSGAAGQSYEQYF,TGTGCCAGCAGTTCCGGGGCGGCGGGACAATCCTACGAGCAGTACTTC
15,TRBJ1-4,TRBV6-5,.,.,CASSYSTKTNEKLFF,TGTGCCAGCAGTTACTCGACAAAAACTAATGAAAAACTGTTTTTT
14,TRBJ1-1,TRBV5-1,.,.,CASSLVPSNTEAFF,TGCGCCAGCAGCTTGGTCCCATCGAACACTGAAGCTTTCTTT
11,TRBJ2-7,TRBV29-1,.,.,CSVDKGYEQYF,TGCAGCGTTGATAAGGGCTACGAGCAGTACTTC
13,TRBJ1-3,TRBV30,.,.,CAWGVGPGNTIYF,TGTGCCTGGGGGGTGGGTCCTGGAAACACCATATATTTT
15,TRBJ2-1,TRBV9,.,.,CASSVGTDSYNEQFF,TGTGCCAGCAGCGTAGGGACAGACAGCTACAATGAGCAGTTCTTC
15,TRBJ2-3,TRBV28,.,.,CASGGGSLATDTQYF,TGTGCCAGCGGTGGGGGTAGCTTAGCCACAGATACGCAGTATTTT
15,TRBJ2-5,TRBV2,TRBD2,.,CASSERGRAPETQYF,TGTGCCAGCAGTGAGCGCGGGAGGGCCCCGGAGACCCAGTACTTC
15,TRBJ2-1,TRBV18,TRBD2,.,CASSGRPSGSGEQFF,TGTGCCAGCTCAGGTCGGCCTAGCGGGAGCGGTGAGCAGTTCTTC
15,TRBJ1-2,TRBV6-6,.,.,CASSYSVPDDYGYTF,TGTGCCAGCAGTTACTCGGTTCCAGACGACTATGGCTACACCTTC
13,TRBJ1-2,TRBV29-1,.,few,CSVRTDPNYGYTF,TGCAGCGTCCGGACCGATCCCAACTATGGCTACACCTTC
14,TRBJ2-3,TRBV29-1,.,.,CSFYRAKGTDTQYF,TGCAGCTTCTACAGGGCAAAAGGCACAGATACGCAGTATTTT
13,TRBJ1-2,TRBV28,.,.,CASSLTVDYGYTF,TGTGCCAGCAGCCTAACCGTAGACTATGGCTACACCTTC
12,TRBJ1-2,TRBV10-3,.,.,CAIAGSNYGYTF,TGTGCCATCGCAGGGTCTAACTATGGCTACACCTTC
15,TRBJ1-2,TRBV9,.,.,CASSAPPLGSYGYTF,TGTGCCAGCAGCGCCCCCCCCCTCGGAAGCTATGGCTACACCTTC
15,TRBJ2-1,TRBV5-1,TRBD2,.,CASRTGLASYNEQFF,TGCGCCAGCAGAACCGGACTAGCTTCGTACAATGAGCAGTTCTTC
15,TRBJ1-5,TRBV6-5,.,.,CASSKSRGANQPQHF,TGTGCCAGCAGCAAATCCAGGGGCGCCAATCAGCCCCAGCATTTT
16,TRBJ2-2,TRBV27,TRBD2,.,CASSPTGTSSVGELFF,TGTGCCAGCAGTCCAACCGGGACTAGTTCTGTCGGGGAGCTGTTTTTT
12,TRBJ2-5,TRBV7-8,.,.,CASSSLEETQYF,TGTGCCAGCAGCTCCCTGGAGGAGACCCAGTACTTC
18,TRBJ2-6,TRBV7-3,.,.,CASGSPSGAGSGANVLTF,TGTGCCAGCGGATCCCCCTCCGGGGCTGGCTCTGGGGCCAACGTCCTGACTTTC
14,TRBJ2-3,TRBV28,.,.,CASRRYRPPDTQYF,TGTGCCAGCAGACGATATCGTCCCCCAGATACGCAGTATTTT
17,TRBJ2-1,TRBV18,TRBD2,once,CASSPPGRGGSYNEQFF,TGTGCCAGCTCACCACCCGGGAGGGGGGGTTCCTACAATGAGCAGTTCTTC
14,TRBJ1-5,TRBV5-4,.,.,CASSRDASNQPQHF,TGTGCCAGCAGCCGGGACGCCAGCAATCAGCCCCAGCATTTT
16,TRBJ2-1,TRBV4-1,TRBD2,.,CASSQSLAGQFNEQFF,TGCGCCAGCAGCCAATCGCTAGCGGGTCAATTCAATGAGCAGTTCTTC
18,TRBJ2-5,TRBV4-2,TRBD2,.,CASSQDLLAGGYGETQYF,TGTGCCAGCAGCCAAGATCTACTAGCGGGAGGATATGGTGAGACCCAGTACTTC
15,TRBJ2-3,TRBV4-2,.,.,CASSQEGHGTDTQYF,TGTGCCAGCAGCCAGGAAGGACACGGCACAGATACGCAGTATTTT